This is a list of T cell receptor beta chains from one sample in a study of T cell changes during pregnancy in multiple sclerosis. The assay was immunoSEQ multiplex PCR, and TCRdb's table has in-frame clones only and misses some. The sample lists fewer than 45,000 clones, 88% occurring once. Sequences were derived from CD8+ T cells from peripheral blood mononuclear cells, sampled in the third trimester of pregnancy. The receptors derive from a female donor with multiple sclerosis, enrolled in a pregnancy study. Both conserved end residues are part of each CDR3. A D gene is named only where the DNA matches it firmly. Some rows have no size entry. The others give once, few or many, or a class for an expanded clone.

TRBJ1-2 | . | TRBV7-8 | TRBD1 | CASSSGQGVHYGYTF | TGTGCCAGCAGCTCCGGACAGGGTGTTCATTATGGCTACACCTTC
TRBJ1-1 | . | TRBV19 | . | CASSIVGAKTEAFF | TGTGCCAGTAGTATAGTGGGGGCGAAGACTGAAGCTTTCTTT
TRBJ1-2 | . | TRBV30 | . | CACTKEINYGYTF | TGTGCCTGTACGAAGGAGATCAACTATGGCTACACCTTC
TRBJ2-7 | . | TRBV30 | TRBD1 | CAWSFDRDGTYEQYF | TGTGCCTGGAGTTTCGACAGGGACGGGACCTACGAGCAGTACTTC
TRBJ2-2 | . | TRBV4-3 | . | CASSQDPGWRELFF | TGCGCCAGCAGCCAAGATCCCGGGTGGCGGGAGCTGTTTTTT
TRBJ2-2 | . | TRBV6-5 | . | CASSYFEGVPGELFF | TGTGCCAGCAGTTACTTTGAAGGGGTGCCCGGGGAGCTGTTTTTT
TRBJ2-2 | . | TRBV10-3 | . | CAISGRFQNSTGELFF | TGTGCCATCAGTGGGAGGTTTCAAAACTCCACCGGGGAGCTGTTTTTT
TRBJ2-2 | . | TRBV19 | . | CASAGLTLFDTGELFF | TGTGCCAGTGCAGGGCTTACCTTATTCGACACCGGGGAGCTGTTTTTT
TRBJ1-5 | . | TRBV27 | . | CASSHGGVGQPQHF | TGTGCCAGCAGCCATGGGGGGGTGGGGCAGCCCCAGCATTTT
TRBJ1-1 | . | TRBV6-5 | . | CASSYSPDSMNTEAFF | TGTGCCAGCAGTTACTCCCCCGACAGTATGAACACTGAAGCTTTCTTT
TRBJ1-4 | . | TRBV10-3 | . | CAISEQVANEKLFF | TGTGCCATCAGTGAACAGGTGGCTAATGAAAAACTGTTTTTT
TRBJ1-6 | . | TRBV19 | TRBD1 | CASSRTGYNSPLHF | TGTGCCAGTAGTAGGACAGGGTACAATTCACCCCTCCACTTT
TRBJ1-6 | few | TRBV11-2 | . | CASSLQGYNSPLHF | TGTGCCAGCAGCCTACAGGGATATAATTCACCCCTCCACTTT
TRBJ1-3 | . | TRBV30 | TRBD1 | CAGYRGANTIYF | TGTGCCGGCTACAGGGGAGCGAACACCATATATTTT
TRBJ1-6 | . | TRBV27 | . | CASSLESVPYNSPLHF | TGTGCCAGCAGTTTAGAGTCGGTCCCCTATAATTCACCCCTCCACTTT
TRBJ1-2 | . | TRBV19 | . | CASSIDQGLNYGYTF | TGTGCCAGTAGTATAGATCAAGGACTTAACTATGGCTACACCTTC
TRBJ1-6 | . | TRBV7-2 | TRBD1 | CASSPHDRAWNSPLHF | TGTGCCAGCAGCCCCCACGACAGGGCATGGAATTCACCCCTCCACTTT
TRBJ2-5 | . | TRBV27 | . | CASSFASGHLYF | TGTGCCAGCAGTTTTGCATCGGGACACTTGTACTTC
TRBJ2-7 | once | TRBV7-3 | TRBD2 | CASSLRGLAGGFYEQYF | TGTGCCAGCAGCCTCCGAGGACTAGCGGGGGGTTTCTACGAGCAGTACTTC
TRBJ1-6 | once | TRBV18 | . | CASSPASYNSPLHF | TGTGCCAGCTCACCGGCCTCCTATAATTCACCCCTCCACTTT
TRBJ1-1 | . | TRBV7-6 | . | CASSDSPRELNTEAFF | TGTGCCAGCAGCGATTCGCCCAGGGAACTGAACACTGAAGCTTTCTTT
TRBJ1-2 | . | TRBV6-5 | . | CASSYDAGIYGYTF | TGTGCCAGCAGTTACGATGCAGGCATCTATGGCTACACCTTC
TRBJ2-3 | . | TRBV10-2 | TRBD2 | CASTRTSGFTDTQYF | TGCGCCAGCACTAGGACTAGCGGTTTCACAGATACGCAGTATTTT
TRBJ2-1 | . | TRBV7-9 | . | CASSSPTLVPYNEQFF | TGTGCCAGCAGCTCTCCTACACTAGTTCCCTACAATGAGCAGTTCTTC
TRBJ2-1 | . | TRBV6-4 | TRBD2 | CASLTSGGADNEQFF | TGTGCCAGCCTAACTAGCGGGGGAGCGGACAATGAGCAGTTCTTC
TRBJ1-5 | . | TRBV28 | . | CASSLFAARQPQHF | TGTGCCAGCAGTTTATTCGCAGCCAGGCAGCCCCAGCATTTT
TRBJ2-7 | . | TRBV6-6 | TRBD2 | CASSYSLPGGRYEQYF | TGTGCCAGCAGTTACTCGCTCCCGGGGGGGCGTTACGAGCAGTACTTC
TRBJ2-6 | . | TRBV6-1 | . | CASSGGAGANVLTF | TGTGCCAGCAGTGGGGGGGCTGGGGCCAACGTCCTGACTTTC
TRBJ2-1 | . | TRBV2 | TRBD1 | CASSGLEGAWYNEQFF | TGTGCCAGCAGTGGCTTAGAGGGGGCGTGGTACAATGAGCAGTTCTTC
TRBJ2-7 | . | TRBV11-2 | . | CASRRGATSEQYF | TGTGCCAGCAGACGGGGAGCGACGAGCGAGCAGTACTTC
TRBJ1-4 | . | TRBV4-1 | TRBD1 | CASSHLQGLVEKLFF | TGCGCCAGCAGCCACCTACAGGGGTTGGTCGAAAAACTGTTTTTT
TRBJ2-1 | . | TRBV27 | . | CASSLNRDLVWNEQFF | TGTGCCAGCAGTTTAAACCGGGACTTAGTCTGGAATGAGCAGTTCTTC
TRBJ1-2 | . | TRBV15 | TRBD1 | CATSRTGGRGPGYTF | TGTGCCACCAGCAGAACAGGGGGCAGGGGGCCCGGCTACACCTTC
TRBJ2-7 | . | TRBV7-9 | . | CASSFPDLGRDEQYF | TGTGCCAGCAGCTTTCCCGACTTAGGGCGGGACGAGCAGTACTTC
TRBJ2-5 | . | TRBV9 | . | CASALASEGQETQYF | TGTGCCAGCGCTCTAGCGAGTGAGGGCCAAGAGACCCAGTACTTC
TRBJ2-3 | once | TRBV6-5 | TRBD2 | CASSYTAGGTDTQYF | TGTGCCAGCAGTTACACAGCGGGGGGCACAGATACGCAGTATTTT
TRBJ2-1 | . | TRBV6-5 | TRBD2 | CASSYSGSGGDEQFF | TGTGCCAGCAGTTACTCGGGGAGCGGGGGGGATGAGCAGTTCTTC
TRBJ2-7 | . | TRBV19 | TRBD1 | CASSTGVYEQYF | TGTGCCAGTAGCACAGGGGTCTACGAGCAGTACTTC
TRBJ1-5 | . | TRBV27 | . | CASSAGGRGPQHF | TGTGCCAGCAGTGCTGGGGGCCGCGGTCCCCAGCATTTT
TRBJ2-3 | . | TRBV9 | . | CASSGWAETDTQYF | TGTGCCAGCAGCGGGTGGGCCGAGACAGATACGCAGTATTTT
TRBJ2-1 | . | TRBV7-8 | TRBD2 | CASSSGLAGELYNEQFF | TGTGCCAGCAGCTCGGGACTAGCGGGGGAACTCTACAATGAGCAGTTCTTC
TRBJ1-4 | . | TRBV4-1 | . | CASSHPWDGGAEKLFF | TGCGCCAGCAGCCACCCGTGGGACGGAGGGGCTGAAAAACTGTTTTTT
TRBJ2-7 | . | TRBV11-2 | . | CASSQRVAYEQYF | TGTGCCAGCAGCCAGCGGGTCGCCTACGAGCAGTACTTC
TRBJ2-3 | . | TRBV7-2 | TRBD2 | CASSSWNGEGIDTQYF | TGTGCCAGCAGTTCCTGGAACGGGGAGGGGATAGATACGCAGTATTTT
TRBJ1-1 | . | TRBV12-5 | . | CASGLVVDGAASEAFF | TGTGCTAGTGGTTTGGTAGTCGATGGGGCGGCATCTGAAGCTTTCTTT
TRBJ1-2 | . | TRBV6-5 | TRBD1 | CASSYGQGFYGYTF | TGTGCCAGCAGTTACGGACAGGGGTTCTATGGCTACACCTTC
TRBJ1-6 | . | TRBV7-9 | . | CASSFVLQGSPLHF | TGTGCCAGCAGCTTCGTTCTGCAGGGGTCACCCCTCCACTTT
TRBJ1-2 | . | TRBV7-9 | TRBD1 | CASTSTGYGYTF | TGTGCCAGCACTTCGACAGGGTATGGCTACACCTTC
TRBJ1-2 | . | TRBV4-2 | . | CASSQETLNYGYTF | TGTGCCAGCAGCCAAGAGACACTTAACTATGGCTACACCTTC
TRBJ1-6 | . | TRBV27 | . | CASSLRSYNSPLHF | TGTGCCAGCAGTTTACGCTCCTATAATTCACCCCTCCACTTT
TRBJ1-1 | . | TRBV9 | . | CASSVGQILNTEAFF | TGTGCCAGCAGCGTAGGACAGATCCTAAACACTGAAGCTTTCTTT
TRBJ1-3 | . | TRBV28 | . | CASSLQWSGNTIYF | TGTGCCAGCAGTTTACAGTGGTCTGGAAACACCATATATTTT